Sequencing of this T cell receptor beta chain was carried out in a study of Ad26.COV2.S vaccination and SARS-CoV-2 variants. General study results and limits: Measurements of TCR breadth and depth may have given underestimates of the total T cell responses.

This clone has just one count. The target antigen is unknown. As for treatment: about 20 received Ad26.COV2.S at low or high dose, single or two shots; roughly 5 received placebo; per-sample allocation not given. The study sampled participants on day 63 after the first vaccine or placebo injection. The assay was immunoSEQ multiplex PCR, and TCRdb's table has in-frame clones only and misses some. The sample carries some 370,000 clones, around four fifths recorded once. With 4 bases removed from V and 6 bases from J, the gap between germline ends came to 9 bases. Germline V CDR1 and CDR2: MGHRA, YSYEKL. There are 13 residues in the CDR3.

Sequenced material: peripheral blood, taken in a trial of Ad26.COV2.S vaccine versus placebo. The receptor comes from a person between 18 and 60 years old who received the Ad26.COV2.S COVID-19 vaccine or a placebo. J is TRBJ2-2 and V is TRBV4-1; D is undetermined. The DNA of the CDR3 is TGCGCCAGCAGCCCGACCACGGCCGGGGAGCTGTTTTTT. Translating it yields CASSPTTAGELFF.